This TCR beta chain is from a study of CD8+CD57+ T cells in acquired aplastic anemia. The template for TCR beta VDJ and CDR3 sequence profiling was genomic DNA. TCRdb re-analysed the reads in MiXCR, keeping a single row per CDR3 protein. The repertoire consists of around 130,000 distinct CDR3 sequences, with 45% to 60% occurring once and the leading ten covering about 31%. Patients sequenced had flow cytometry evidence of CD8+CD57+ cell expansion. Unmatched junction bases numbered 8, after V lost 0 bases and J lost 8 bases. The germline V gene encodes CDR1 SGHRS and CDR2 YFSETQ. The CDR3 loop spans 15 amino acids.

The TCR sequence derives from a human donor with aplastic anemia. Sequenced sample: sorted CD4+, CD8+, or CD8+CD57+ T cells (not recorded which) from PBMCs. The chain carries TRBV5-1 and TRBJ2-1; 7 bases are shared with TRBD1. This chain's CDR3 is CASSLAGTAFDEQFF. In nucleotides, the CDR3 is TGCGCCAGCAGCTTGGCCGGGACAGCTTTCGATGAGCAGTTCTTC. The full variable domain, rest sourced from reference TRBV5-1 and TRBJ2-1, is KAGVTQTPRYLIKTRGQQVTLSCSPISGHRSVSWYQQTPGQGLQFLFEYFSETQRNKGNFPGRFSGRQFSNSRSEMNVSTLELGDSALYLCASSLAGTAFDEQFFGPGTRLTVL.